This T cell receptor beta chain was recorded in a study of blood T cell repertoires in COVID-19. Germline CDR1 is SGDLS and CDR2 is YYNGEE. V shed 0 bases and J shed 3 bases, with 10 bases lying between them. The CDR3 runs 15 residues. In the source study's methods: The authors estimated nucleated cell counts from reference gene primer amplification. Generated by immunoSEQ multiplex PCR, the TCRdb table keeps only in-frame clones and is missing some. V and J calls plus clone size are reproduced from that table; the DNA served to infer D and trimming. The sample yields about 86,000 clones, roughly 88% seen once.

The sequenced material came from peripheral blood. This chain joins TRBV9 and TRBJ2-1; D perhaps matches TRBD2 (5 bases). This TCR came from a woman older than 75 with active or convalescent COVID-19. The CDR3 loop is CASSVDPGIYNEQFF. The CDR3 DNA reads TGTGCCAGCAGCGTAGACCCGGGGATCTACAATGAGCAGTTCTTC. Full variable domain (remainder filled in from reference TRBV9 and TRBJ2-1): DSGVTQTPKHLITATGQRVTLRCSPRSGDLSVYWYQQSLDQGLQFLIQYYNGEERAKGNILERFSAQQFPDLHSELNLSSLELGDSALYFCASSVDPGIYNEQFFGPGTRLTVL.